This T cell receptor beta chain was sequenced for a study of blood T cells in healthy people across ages. Every sample had a minimum of 6 million PBMCs isolated. This CDR3 has 13 amino acids. CDR1 MNHNS and CDR2 SASEGT come from the germline V gene. V shed 6 bases, J shed 8 bases, and the junction held 9 bases outside the gene matches. Next came a second PCR, run for about 6 to 12 cycles, which used a sample-barcoded 5' primer along with a J-beta primer mix. Each CDR3 protein gets one entry after TCRdb re-called the 5' RACE reads with MiXCR. This table holds about 840,000 distinct CDR3 sequences, just under 30% found once. This sample also appeared in a second study, on T cells of mothers and their children. This second study notes: Inherited differences only slightly affect thymic shaping of TCR recombination output.

V is TRBV6-1 and J is TRBJ1-2; 7 bases are shared with TRBD1. The receptor comes from a woman between 35 and 50 years old in good health. The sample taken for sequencing was blood. This CDR3 is CASRTARTGGYTF. CDR3 nucleotides: TGTGCCAGCAGGACCGCCAGGACAGGAGGCTACACCTTC.